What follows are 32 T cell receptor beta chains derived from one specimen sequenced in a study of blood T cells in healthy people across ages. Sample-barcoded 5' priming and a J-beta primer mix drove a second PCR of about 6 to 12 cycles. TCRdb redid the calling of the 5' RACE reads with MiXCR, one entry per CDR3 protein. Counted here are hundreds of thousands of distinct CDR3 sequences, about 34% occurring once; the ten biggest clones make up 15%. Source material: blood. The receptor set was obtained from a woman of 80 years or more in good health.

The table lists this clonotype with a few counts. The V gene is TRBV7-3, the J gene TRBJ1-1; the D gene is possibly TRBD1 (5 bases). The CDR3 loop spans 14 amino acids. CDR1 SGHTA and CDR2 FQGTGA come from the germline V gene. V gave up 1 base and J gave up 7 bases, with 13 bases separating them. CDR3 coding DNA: TGTGCCAGCAGCTTAAGTGAAGGGAGGGGTGAAGCTTTCTTT. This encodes CASSLSEGRGEAFF.

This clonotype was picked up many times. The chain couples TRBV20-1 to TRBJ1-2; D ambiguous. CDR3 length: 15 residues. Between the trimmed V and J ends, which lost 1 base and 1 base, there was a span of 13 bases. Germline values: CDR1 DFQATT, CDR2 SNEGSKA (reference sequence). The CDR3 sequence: CSARVLRADNYGYTF. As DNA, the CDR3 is TGCAGTGCTAGAGTACTGCGGGCGGATAACTATGGCTACACCTTC.

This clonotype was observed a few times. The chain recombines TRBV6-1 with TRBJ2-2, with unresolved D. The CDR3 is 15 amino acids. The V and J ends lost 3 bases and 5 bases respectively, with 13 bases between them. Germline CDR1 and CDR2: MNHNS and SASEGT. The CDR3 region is CASSEPPAVTGELFF. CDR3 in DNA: TGTGCCAGCAGTGAGCCCCCGGCGGTTACCGGGGAGCTGTTTTTT.

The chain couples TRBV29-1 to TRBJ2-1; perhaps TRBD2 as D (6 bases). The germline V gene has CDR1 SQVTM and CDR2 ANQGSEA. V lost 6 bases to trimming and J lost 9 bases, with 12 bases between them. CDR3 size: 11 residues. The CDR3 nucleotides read TGCAGCGTGGGGGGTGACGGTGAGCAGTTCTTC. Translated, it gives CSVGGDGEQFF.

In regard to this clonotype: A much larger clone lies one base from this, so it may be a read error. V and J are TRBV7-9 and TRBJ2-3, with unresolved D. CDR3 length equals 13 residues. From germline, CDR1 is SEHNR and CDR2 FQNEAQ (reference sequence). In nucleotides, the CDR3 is TGTTCCAGCAGCTTAGCTCAGAGAGATACGCAGTATTTT. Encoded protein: CSSSLAQRDTQYF.

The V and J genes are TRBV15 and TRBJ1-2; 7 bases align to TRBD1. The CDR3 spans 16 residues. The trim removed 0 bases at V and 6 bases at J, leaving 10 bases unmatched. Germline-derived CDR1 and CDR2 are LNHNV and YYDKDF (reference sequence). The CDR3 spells CATSRDRSGGQDGYTF. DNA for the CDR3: TGTGCCACCAGCAGAGATCGGTCAGGGGGACAAGATGGCTACACCTTC.

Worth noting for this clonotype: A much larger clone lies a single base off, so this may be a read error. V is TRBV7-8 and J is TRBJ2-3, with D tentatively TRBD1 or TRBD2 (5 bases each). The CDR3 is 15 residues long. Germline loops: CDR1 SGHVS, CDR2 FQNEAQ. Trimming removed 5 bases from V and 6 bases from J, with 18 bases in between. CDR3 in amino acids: CASSADGAPTDTQYF. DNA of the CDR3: TGTGCCAGCAGCGCGGACGGGGCTCCCACGGATACGCAGTATTTT. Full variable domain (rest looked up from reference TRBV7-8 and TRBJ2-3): GAGVSQSPRYKVAKRGQDVALRCDPISGHVSLFWYQQALGQGPEFLTYFQNEAQLDKSGLPSDRFFAERPEGSVSTLKIQRTQQEDSAVYLCASSADGAPTDTQYFGPGTRLTVL.

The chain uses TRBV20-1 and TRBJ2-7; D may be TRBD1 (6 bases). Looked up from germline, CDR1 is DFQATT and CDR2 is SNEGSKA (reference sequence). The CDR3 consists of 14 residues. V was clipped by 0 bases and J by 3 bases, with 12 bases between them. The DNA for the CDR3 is TGCAGTGCTAGAGAGAACAGGGCTTACTACGAGCAGTACTTC. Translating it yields CSARENRAYYEQYF.

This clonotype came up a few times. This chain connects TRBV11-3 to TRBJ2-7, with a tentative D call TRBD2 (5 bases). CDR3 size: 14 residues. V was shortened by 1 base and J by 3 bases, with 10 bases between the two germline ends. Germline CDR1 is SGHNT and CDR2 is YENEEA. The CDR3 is CASSLGGADYEQYF. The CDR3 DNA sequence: TGTGCCAGCAGCTTAGGGGGAGCGGACTACGAGCAGTACTTC.

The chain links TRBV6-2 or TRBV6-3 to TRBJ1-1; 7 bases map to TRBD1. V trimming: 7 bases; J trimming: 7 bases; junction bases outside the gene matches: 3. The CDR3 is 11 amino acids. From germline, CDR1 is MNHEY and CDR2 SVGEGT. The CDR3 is CASTDRVEAFF. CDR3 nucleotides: TGTGCCAGCACCGACAGGGTTGAAGCTTTCTTT.

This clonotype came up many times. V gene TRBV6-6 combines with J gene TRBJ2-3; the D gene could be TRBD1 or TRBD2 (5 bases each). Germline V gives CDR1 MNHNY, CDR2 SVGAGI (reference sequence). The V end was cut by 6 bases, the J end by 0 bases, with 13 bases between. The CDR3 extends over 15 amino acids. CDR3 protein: CASSLHGDSTDTQYF. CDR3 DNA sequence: TGTGCCAGCAGCCTACATGGGGACAGCACAGATACGCAGTATTTT.

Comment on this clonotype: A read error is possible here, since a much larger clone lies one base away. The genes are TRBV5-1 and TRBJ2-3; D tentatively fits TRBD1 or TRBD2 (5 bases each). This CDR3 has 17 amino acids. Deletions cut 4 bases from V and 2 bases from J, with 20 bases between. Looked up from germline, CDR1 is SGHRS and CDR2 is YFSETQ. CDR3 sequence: CASSPQVVLGDTDTQYF. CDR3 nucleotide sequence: TGCGCCAGCAGCCCCCAGGTCGTCTTGGGGGACACAGATACGCAGTATTTT.

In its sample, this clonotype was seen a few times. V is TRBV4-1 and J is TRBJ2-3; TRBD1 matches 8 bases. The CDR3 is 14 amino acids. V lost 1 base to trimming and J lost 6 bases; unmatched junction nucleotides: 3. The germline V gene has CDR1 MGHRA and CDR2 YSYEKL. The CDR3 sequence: CASSQARTGDTQYF. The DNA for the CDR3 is TGCGCCAGCAGCCAAGCCAGGACAGGGGATACGCAGTATTTT.

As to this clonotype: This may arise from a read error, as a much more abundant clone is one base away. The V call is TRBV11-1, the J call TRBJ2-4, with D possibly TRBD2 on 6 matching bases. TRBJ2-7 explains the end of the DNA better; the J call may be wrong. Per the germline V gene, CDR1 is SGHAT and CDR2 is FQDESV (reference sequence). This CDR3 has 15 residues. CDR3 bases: TGTGCCAGCAGCTCTGATCAGGCGGGGTCCAACGAGCAGTACTTC. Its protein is CASSSDQAGSNEQYF.

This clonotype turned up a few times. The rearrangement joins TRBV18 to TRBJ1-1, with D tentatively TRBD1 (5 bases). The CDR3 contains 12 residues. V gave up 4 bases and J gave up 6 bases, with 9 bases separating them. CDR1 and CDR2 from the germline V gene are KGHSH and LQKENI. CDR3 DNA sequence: TGTGCCAGCTCACAGGGGAGCCCTGAAGCTTTCTTT. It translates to CASSQGSPEAFF. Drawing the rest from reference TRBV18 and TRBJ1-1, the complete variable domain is NAGVMQNPRHLVRRRGQEARLRCSPMKGHSHVYWYRQLPEEGLKFMVYLQKENIIDESGMPKERFSAEFPKEGPSILRIQQVVRGDSAAYFCASSQGSPEAFFGQGTRLTVV.

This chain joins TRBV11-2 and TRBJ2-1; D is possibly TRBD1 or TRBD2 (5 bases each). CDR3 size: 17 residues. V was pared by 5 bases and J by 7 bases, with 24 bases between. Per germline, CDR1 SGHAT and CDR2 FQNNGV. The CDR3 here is CASSQGVGVVARNEQFF. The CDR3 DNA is TGTGCCAGCAGCCAGGGAGTGGGAGTCGTGGCCAGAAATGAGCAGTTCTTC.

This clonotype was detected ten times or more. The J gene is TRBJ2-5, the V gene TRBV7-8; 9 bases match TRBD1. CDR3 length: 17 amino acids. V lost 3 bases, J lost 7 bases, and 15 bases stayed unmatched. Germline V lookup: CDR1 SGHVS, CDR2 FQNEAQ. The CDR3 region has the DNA TGTGCCAGCAGCTTGTCAGGGACCGGGACAGGGTGGGGGACCCAGTACTTC. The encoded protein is CASSLSGTGTGWGTQYF.

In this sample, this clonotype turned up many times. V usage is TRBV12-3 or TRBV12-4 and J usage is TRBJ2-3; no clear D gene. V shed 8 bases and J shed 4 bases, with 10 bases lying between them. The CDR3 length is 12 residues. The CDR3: CASLRVADTQYF. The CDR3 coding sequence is TGTGCCAGCCTCCGCGTCGCAGATACGCAGTATTTT.

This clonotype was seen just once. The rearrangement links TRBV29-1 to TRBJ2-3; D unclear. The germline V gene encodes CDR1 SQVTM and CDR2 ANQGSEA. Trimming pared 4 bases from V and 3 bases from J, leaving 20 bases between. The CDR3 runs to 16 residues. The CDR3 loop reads CSVVGKNEQATDTQYF. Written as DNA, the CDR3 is TGCAGCGTTGTGGGGAAAAACGAGCAGGCGACAGATACGCAGTATTTT.

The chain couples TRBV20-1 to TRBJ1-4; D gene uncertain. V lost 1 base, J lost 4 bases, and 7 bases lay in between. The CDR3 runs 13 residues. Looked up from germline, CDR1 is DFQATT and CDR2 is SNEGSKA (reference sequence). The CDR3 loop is CSARVGNNEKLFF. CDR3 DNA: TGCAGTGCTAGAGTGGGCAATAATGAAAAACTGTTTTTT.

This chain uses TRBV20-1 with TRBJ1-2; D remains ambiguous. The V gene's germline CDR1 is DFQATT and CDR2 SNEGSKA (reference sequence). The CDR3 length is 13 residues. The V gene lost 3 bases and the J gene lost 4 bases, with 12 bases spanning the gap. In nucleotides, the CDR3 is TGCAGTGCTAGGGGTAGAATGGGCTATGGCTACACCTTC. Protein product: CSARGRMGYGYTF.

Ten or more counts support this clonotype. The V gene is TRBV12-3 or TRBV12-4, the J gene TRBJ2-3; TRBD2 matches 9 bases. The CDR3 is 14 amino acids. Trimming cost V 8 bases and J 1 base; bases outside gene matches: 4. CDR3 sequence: CASGPSGGTDTQYF. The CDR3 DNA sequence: TGTGCCAGCGGGCCTAGCGGGGGCACAGATACGCAGTATTTT.

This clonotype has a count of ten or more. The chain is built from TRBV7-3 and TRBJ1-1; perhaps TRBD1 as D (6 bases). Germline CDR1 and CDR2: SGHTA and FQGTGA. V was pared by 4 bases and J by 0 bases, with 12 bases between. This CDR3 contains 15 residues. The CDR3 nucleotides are TGTGCCAGCAGCTCCATGACAGGAATGAACACTGAAGCTTTCTTT. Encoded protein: CASSSMTGMNTEAFF.

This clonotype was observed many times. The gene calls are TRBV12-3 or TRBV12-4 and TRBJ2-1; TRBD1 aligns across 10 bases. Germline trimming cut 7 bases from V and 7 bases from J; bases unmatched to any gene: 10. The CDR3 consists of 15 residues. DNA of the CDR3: TGTGCCAGCACCAACCTGGGACAGGGGAGGAATGAGCAGTTCTTC. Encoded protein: CASTNLGQGRNEQFF.

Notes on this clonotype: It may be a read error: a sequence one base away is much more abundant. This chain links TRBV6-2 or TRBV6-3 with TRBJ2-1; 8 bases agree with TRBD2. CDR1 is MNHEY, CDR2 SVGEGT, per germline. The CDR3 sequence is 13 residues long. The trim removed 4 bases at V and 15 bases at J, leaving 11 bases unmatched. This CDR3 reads CASSSASGTRAFF. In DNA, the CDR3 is TGTGCCAGCAGTTCCGCCTCCGGGACTAGGGCGTTCTTC.

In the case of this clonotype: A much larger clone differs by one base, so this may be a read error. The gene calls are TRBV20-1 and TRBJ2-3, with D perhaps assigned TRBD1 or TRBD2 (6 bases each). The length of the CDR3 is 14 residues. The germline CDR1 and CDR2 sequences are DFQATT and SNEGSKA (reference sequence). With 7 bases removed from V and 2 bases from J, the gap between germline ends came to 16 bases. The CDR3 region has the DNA TGCAGTGTGAGGGGGGCGGGGTCCACAGATACGCAGTATTTT. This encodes CSVRGAGSTDTQYF.

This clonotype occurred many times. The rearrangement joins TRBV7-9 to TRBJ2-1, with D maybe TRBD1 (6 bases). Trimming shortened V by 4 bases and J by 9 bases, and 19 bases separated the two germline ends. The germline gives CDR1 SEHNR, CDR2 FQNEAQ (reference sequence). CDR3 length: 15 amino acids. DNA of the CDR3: TGTGCCAGCAGCTCCCACTCCCCACAGGGCGGTGAGCAGTTCTTC. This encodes CASSSHSPQGGEQFF.

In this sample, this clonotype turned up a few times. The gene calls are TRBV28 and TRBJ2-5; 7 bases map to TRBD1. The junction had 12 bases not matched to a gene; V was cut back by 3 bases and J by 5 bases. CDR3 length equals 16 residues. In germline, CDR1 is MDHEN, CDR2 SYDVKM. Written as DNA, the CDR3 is TGTGCCAGCAGTTTCTACAGGGGTACACCCCCGGAGACCCAGTACTTC. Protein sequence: CASSFYRGTPPETQYF.

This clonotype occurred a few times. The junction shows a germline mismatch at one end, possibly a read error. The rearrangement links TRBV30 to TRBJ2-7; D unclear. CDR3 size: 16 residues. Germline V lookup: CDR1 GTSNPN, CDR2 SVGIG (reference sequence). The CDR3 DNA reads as TGTGTCTGGAGTTTCCGACACAACATTGTCTCCTACGAGCAGTACTTC. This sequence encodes CVWSFRHNIVSYEQYF.

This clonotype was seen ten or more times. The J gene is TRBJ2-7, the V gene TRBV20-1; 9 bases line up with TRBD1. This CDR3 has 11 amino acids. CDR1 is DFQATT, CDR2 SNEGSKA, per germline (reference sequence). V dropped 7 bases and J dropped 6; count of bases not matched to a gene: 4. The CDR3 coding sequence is TGCAGTGTTGCGACAGGGGGCGAGCAGTACTTC. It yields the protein CSVATGGEQYF.

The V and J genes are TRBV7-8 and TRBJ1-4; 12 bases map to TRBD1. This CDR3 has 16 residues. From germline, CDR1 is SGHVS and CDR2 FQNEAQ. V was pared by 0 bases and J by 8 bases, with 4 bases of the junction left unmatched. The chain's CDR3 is CASSLAGTGGREKLFF. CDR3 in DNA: TGTGCCAGCAGCTTAGCCGGGACAGGGGGCCGAGAAAAACTGTTTTTT.

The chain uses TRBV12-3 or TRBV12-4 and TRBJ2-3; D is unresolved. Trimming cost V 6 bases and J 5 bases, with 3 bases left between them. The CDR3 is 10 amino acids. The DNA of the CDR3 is TGTGCCAGCAGAGGAGATACGCAGTATTTT. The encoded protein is CASRGDTQYF.